The 10 T cell receptor beta chains below all came from one sample that was sequenced in a study of Graves' ophthalmopathy and Graves' hyperthyroidism. From RNA, the CDR3 regions of TCR beta chains were amplified and sequenced. The workflow started with a first-round RT-PCR run with HTBI primers and then moved on to a second-round multiplex PCR. A single record per CDR3 protein comes from TCRdb applying MiXCR to the multiplex PCR reads. The data contain some 380,000 distinct CDR3 sequences, less than 20% of them singletons. What was sequenced was peripheral blood. These receptors were obtained from a woman aged 18-29 years with stable Graves' hyperthyroidism.

The chain recombines TRBV6-1 with TRBJ1-6; 10 nucleotides match TRBD1. Germline V CDR1 and CDR2: MNHNS, SASEGT. V lost 6 bases and J lost 10; bases outside the gene matches: 6. This CDR3 is 14 amino acids long. CDR3: CASSSGTGDSPLHF. The CDR3 DNA reads TGTGCCAGCAGCTCCGGGACAGGGGACTCACCCCTCCACTTT.

This clonotype was seen at least ten times. The V and J genes are TRBV5-1 and TRBJ1-1; no firm D call. Germline assignment: CDR1 SGHRS and CDR2 YFSETQ. Trimming left V 0 bases short and J 5 bases short, with 8 bases between. The CDR3 totals 13 residues. CDR3 in amino acids: CASSLDGGTEAFF. The CDR3 DNA sequence: TGCGCCAGCAGCTTGGATGGAGGGACTGAAGCTTTCTTT.

This clonotype came up many times. CDR3 loop: CASSVGTTQETQYF. The CDR3 bases are TGTGCCAGCAGCGTAGGAACGACACAAGAGACCCAGTACTTC. V is TRBV9 and J is TRBJ2-5; D ambiguous. Between the trimmed V and J ends, which lost 0 bases and 2 bases, there was a span of 8 bases. Per the germline V gene, CDR1 is SGDLS and CDR2 is YYNGEE. CDR3 length equals 14 residues.

The table lists this clonotype with many counts. For the CDR3, the DNA is TGTGCCAGCAGTGAAGGGGGACTAGTAACCGGGGAGCTGTTTTTT. Encoded protein: CASSEGGLVTGELFF. The chain couples TRBV2 to TRBJ2-2, with 8 bases matching TRBD2. CDR3 length equals 15 residues. CDR1 SNHLY and CDR2 FYNNEI come from the germline V gene. J lost 5 bases, V lost 1 base, and 3 bases had no gene match.

This clonotype showed up many times. The chain couples TRBV7-9 to TRBJ1-5; 7 bases fit TRBD1. The CDR3 extends over 14 amino acids. The V gene's germline CDR1 is SEHNR and CDR2 FQNEAQ (reference sequence). The V and J ends lost 5 bases and 6 bases, in that order; junction bases with no gene match: 7. The CDR3, as DNA: TGTGCCAGCAGCACAGACAGGGACGGTCAGCCCCAGCATTTT. It yields the protein CASSTDRDGQPQHF.

In its sample, this clonotype was seen a few times. The chain recombines TRBV19 with TRBJ2-5; D may be TRBD2 (6 bases). CDR3 length equals 13 residues. Per the germline V gene, CDR1 is LNHDA and CDR2 is SQIVND (reference sequence). Trimming left V 6 bases short and J 7 bases short, with 15 bases between. The CDR3 spells CASSPRGGVTQYF. Here the CDR3 DNA reads TGTGCCAGTAGCCCCCGGGGCGGGGTGACCCAGTACTTC.

This clonotype has at least ten counts. V gene TRBV19 combines with J gene TRBJ1-2; D call uncertain. CDR1 and CDR2 (germline): LNHDA, SQIVND (reference sequence). The CDR3 is made up of 16 amino acids. Deletions cut 0 bases from V and 3 bases from J, with 14 bases between. CDR3: CASSIDLIGRDYGYTF. In nucleotides, the CDR3 is TGTGCCAGTAGTATAGATCTAATCGGCAGAGACTATGGCTACACCTTC. Together with reference TRBV19 and TRBJ1-2, the CDR3 gives the full variable domain: DGGITQSPKYLFRKEGQNVTLSCEQNLNHDAMYWYRQDPGQGLRLIYYSQIVNDFQKGDIAEGYSVSREKKESFPLTVTSAQKNPTAFYLCASSIDLIGRDYGYTFGSGTRLTVV.

The CDR3 DNA is TGTGCCTGGAGGCGAGCGGGGGGGCAAGAGACCCAGTACTTC. This translates into CAWRRAGGQETQYF. The chain recombines TRBV30 with TRBJ2-5; TRBD2 aligns across 10 bases. The CDR3 runs 14 residues. Trimming removed 3 bases from V and 2 bases from J; junction bases left unmatched: 3. The germline CDR1 and CDR2 sequences are GTSNPN and SVGIG (reference sequence).

This clonotype came up many times. This chain links TRBV6-1 with TRBJ1-2; TRBD1 might be the D (5 bases). Deletions cut 5 bases from V and 3 bases from J, with 13 bases between. The CDR3 runs to 14 residues. Looked up from germline, CDR1 is MNHNS and CDR2 is SASEGT. The CDR3 loop is CASSPGWDHYGYTF. The CDR3 nucleotides read TGTGCCAGCAGTCCCGGGTGGGACCACTATGGCTACACCTTC.

This clonotype was found many times. The V and J genes are TRBV5-1 and TRBJ1-1, with D unclear. Trimming removed 0 bases at V and 1 base at J, with 7 bases between. This CDR3 has 14 residues. Germline V gives CDR1 SGHRS, CDR2 YFSETQ. The CDR3 nucleotides are TGCGCCAGCAGCTTGGCGCCGGAGAACACTGAAGCTTTCTTT. Translation gives CASSLAPENTEAFF. Full variable domain (missing parts from reference TRBV5-1 and TRBJ1-1): KAGVTQTPRYLIKTRGQQVTLSCSPISGHRSVSWYQQTPGQGLQFLFEYFSETQRNKGNFPGRFSGRQFSNSRSEMNVSTLELGDSALYLCASSLAPENTEAFFGQGTRLTVV.